The next 3 T cell receptor beta chains were all read from a single sample in a study of glioma-infiltrating T cells after dendritic cell vaccination. Data came from immunoSEQ multiplex PCR; TCRdb stores just in-frame clones and leaves some out. The sample records about 50,000 clones, more than 75% being singletons. Time point denoted: after dendritic cell vaccination, including at tumor progression/relapse. Sequenced material: blood, taken after dendritic cell vaccination. These receptors all stem from a human donor with glioblastoma.

This clone appeared once. V gene TRBV7-3 combines with J gene TRBJ2-2, with a weak D call TRBD1 (8 bases). The V gene's germline CDR1 is SGHTA and CDR2 FQGTGA. The CDR3 runs to 17 residues. Between the trimmed V and J ends, which lost 0 bases and 3 bases, there was a span of 14 bases. CDR3 loop: CASSLTDRGGDTGELFF. The CDR3 nucleotides read TGTGCCAGCAGCTTAACAGACAGGGGAGGGGACACCGGGGAGCTGTTTTTT.

The rearrangement links TRBV27 to TRBJ2-1, with TRBD2 matching 10 bases. CDR1 is MNHEY and CDR2 is SMNVEV in the germline V gene (reference sequence). The CDR3 runs 16 residues. V lost 5 bases and J lost 2; bases outside the gene matches: 6. The CDR3 here is CASSPWTSGAYNEQFF. The CDR3 nucleotides read TGTGCCAGCAGTCCATGGACTAGCGGAGCCTACAATGAGCAGTTCTTC.

This chain connects TRBV5-1 to TRBJ2-3; D may be TRBD2 (6 bases). Trimming pared 3 bases from V and 0 bases from J, leaving 17 bases between. From germline, CDR1 is SGHRS and CDR2 YFSETQ. The CDR3 covers 17 residues. The CDR3 sequence: CASSSSGGYPSTDTQYF. As DNA, the CDR3 is TGCGCCAGCAGCTCCTCTGGGGGGTATCCTAGCACAGATACGCAGTATTTT. The full variable domain, completed using reference TRBV5-1 and TRBJ2-3, is KAGVTQTPRYLIKTRGQQVTLSCSPISGHRSVSWYQQTPGQGLQFLFEYFSETQRNKGNFPGRFSGRQFSNSRSEMNVSTLELGDSALYLCASSSSGGYPSTDTQYFGPGTRLTVL.